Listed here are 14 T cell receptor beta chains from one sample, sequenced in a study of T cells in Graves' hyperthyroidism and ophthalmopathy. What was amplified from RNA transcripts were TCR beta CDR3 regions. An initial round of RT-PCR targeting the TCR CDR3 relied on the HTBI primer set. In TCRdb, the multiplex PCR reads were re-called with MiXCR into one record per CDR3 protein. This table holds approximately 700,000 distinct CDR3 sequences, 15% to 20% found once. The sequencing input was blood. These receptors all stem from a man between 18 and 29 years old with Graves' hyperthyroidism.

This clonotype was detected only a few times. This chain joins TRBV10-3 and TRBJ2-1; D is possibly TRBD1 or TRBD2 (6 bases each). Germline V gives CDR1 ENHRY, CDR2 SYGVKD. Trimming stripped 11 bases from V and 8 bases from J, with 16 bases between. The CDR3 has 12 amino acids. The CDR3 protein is CAAGQDVYEQFF. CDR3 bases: TGTGCCGCGGGACAAGACGTCTATGAGCAGTTCTTC.

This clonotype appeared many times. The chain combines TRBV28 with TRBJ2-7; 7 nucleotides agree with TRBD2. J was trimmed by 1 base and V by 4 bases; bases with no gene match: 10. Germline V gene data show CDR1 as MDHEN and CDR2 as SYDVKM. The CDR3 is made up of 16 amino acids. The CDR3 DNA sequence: TGTGCCAGCAGTTCCCGATGGGGGGGTCGGTCCTACGAGCAGTACTTC. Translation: CASSSRWGGRSYEQYF.

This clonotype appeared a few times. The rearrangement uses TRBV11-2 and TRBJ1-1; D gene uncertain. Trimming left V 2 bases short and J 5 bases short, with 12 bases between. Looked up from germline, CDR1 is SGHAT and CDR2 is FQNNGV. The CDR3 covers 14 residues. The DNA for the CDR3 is TGTGCCAGCAGCTTATCCCTATATGGTACTGAAGCTTTCTTT. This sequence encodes CASSLSLYGTEAFF.

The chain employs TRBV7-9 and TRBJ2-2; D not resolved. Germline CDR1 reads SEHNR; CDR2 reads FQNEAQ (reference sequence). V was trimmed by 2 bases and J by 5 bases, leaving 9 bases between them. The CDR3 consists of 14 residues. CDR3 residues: CASSLQLNTGELFF. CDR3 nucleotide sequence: TGTGCCAGCAGCTTACAGCTTAATACCGGGGAGCTGTTTTTT.

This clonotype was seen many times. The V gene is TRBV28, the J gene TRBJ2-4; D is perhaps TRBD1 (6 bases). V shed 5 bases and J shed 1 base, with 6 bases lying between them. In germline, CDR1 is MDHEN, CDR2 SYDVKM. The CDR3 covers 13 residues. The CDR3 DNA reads TGTGCCAGCAGTACAGGGGCCAAAAACATTCAGTACTTC. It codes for CASSTGAKNIQYF. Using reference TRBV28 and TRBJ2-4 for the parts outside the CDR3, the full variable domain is DVKVTQSSRYLVKRTGEKVFLECVQDMDHENMFWYRQDPGLGLRLIYFSYDVKMKEKGDIPEGYSVSREKKERFSLILESASTNQTSMYLCASSTGAKNIQYFGAGTRLSVL.

CDR3 sequence (DNA): TGTGCCAGTAACGGAGAGGGGAGGGAGCCCCAGCATTTT. Its protein product is CASNGEGREPQHF. The rearrangement links TRBV19 to TRBJ1-5, with D possibly matching TRBD1 (5 bases). V lost 7 bases, J lost 8 bases, and 15 bases lay in between. CDR1 and CDR2 from the germline V gene are LNHDA and SQIVND (reference sequence). CDR3 length: 13 amino acids.

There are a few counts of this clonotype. The CDR3 nucleotides are TGCAGCGTTGGGGACAGGGTCGGGGCCAACGTCCTGACTTTC. Protein: CSVGDRVGANVLTF. The gene calls are TRBV29-1 and TRBJ2-6; 9 positions agree with TRBD1. The CDR3 runs to 14 residues. Germline lookup yields CDR1 SQVTM and CDR2 ANQGSEA. The junction had 2 bases not matched to a gene; V was cut back by 4 bases and J by 4 bases.

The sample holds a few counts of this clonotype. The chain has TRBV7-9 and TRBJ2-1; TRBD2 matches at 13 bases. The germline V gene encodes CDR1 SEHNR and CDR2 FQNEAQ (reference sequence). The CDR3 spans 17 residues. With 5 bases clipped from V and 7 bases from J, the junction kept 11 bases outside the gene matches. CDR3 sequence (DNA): TGTGCCAGCAGCCCCGCCCCGACTAGCGGGGGGAATAATGAGCAGTTCTTC. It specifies CASSPAPTSGGNNEQFF. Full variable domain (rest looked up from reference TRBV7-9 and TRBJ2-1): DTGVSQNPRHKITKRGQNVTFRCDPISEHNRLYWYRQTLGQGPEFLTYFQNEAQLEKSRLLSDRFSAERPKGSFSTLEIQRTEQGDSAMYLCASSPAPTSGGNNEQFFGPGTRLTVL.

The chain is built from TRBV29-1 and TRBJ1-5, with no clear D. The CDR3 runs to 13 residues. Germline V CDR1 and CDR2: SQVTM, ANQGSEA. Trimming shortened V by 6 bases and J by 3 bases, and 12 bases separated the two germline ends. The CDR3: CSVGGEINQPQHF. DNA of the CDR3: TGCAGCGTCGGTGGGGAGATCAATCAGCCCCAGCATTTT.

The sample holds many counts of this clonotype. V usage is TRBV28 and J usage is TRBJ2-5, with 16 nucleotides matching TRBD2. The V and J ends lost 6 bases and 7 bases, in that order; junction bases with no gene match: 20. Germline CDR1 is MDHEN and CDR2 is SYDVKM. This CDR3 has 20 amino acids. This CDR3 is CASSTEGLAGGPQVYGTQYF. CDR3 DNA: TGTGCCAGCAGCACCGAGGGACTAGCGGGAGGGCCCCAGGTGTATGGGACCCAGTACTTC.

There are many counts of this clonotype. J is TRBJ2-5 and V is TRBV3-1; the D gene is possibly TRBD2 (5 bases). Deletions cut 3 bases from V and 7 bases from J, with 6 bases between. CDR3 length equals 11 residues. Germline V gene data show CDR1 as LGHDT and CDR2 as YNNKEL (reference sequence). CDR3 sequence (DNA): TGTGCCAGCAGCCACCGGGGGACCCAGTACTTC. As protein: CASSHRGTQYF.

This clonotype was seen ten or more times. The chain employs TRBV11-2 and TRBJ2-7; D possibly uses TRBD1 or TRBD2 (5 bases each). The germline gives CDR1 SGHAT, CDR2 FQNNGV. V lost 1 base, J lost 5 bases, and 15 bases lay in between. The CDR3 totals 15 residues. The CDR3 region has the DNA TGTGCCAGCAGCTTAGGGGGGAATCAAGAGCACGAGCAGTACTTC. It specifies CASSLGGNQEHEQYF.

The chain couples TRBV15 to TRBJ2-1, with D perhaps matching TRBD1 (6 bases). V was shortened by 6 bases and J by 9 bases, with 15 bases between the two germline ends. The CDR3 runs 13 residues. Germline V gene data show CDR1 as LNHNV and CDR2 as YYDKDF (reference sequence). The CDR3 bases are TGTGCCACCAGGGTCCGAACAGGGAGTGAGCAGTTCTTC. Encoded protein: CATRVRTGSEQFF.

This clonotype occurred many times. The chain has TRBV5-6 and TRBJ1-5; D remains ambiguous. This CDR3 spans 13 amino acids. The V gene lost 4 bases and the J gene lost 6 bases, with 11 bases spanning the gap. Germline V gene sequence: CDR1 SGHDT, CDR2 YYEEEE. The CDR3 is CASSRFGIQPQHF. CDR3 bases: TGTGCCAGCAGCAGGTTTGGGATTCAGCCCCAGCATTTT.